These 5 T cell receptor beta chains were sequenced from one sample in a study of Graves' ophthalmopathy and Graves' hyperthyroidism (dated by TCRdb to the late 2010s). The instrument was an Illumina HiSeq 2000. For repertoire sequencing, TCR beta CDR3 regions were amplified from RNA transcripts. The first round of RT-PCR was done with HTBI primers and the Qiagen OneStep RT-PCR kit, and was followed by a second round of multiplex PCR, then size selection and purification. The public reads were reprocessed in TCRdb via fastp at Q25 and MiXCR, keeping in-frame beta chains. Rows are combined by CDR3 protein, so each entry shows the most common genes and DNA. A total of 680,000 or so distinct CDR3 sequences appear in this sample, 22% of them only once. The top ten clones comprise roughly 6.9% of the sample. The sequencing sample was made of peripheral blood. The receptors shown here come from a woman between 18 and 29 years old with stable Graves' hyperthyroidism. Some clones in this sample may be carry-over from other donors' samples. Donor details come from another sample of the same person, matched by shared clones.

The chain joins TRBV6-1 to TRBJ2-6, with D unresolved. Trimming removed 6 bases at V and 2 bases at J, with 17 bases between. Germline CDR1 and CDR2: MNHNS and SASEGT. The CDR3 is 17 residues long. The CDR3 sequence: CASRVQATVPGANVLTF. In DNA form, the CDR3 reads TGTGCCAGCAGGGTTCAGGCCACAGTGCCTGGGGCCAACGTCCTGACTTTC.

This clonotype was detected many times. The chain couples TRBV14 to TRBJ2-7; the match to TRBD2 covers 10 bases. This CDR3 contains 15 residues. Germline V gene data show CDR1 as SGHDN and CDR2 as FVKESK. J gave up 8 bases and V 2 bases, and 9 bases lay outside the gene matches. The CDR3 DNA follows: TGTGCCAGCAGCCAAAGAGCGGGAGGGCGCTTAAAGCAGTACTTC. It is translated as CASSQRAGGRLKQYF.

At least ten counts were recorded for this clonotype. This CDR3 is CASSPREGTEETQYF. CDR3 nucleotide sequence: TGTGCCAGCAGTCCCCGGGAAGGGACCGAAGAGACCCAGTACTTC. The chain is built from TRBV6-1 and TRBJ2-5, with D perhaps assigned TRBD1 or TRBD2 (5 bases each). CDR1 is MNHNS and CDR2 is SASEGT in the germline V gene. V lost 5 bases and J lost 3, with 16 bases in between. The CDR3 loop spans 15 amino acids.

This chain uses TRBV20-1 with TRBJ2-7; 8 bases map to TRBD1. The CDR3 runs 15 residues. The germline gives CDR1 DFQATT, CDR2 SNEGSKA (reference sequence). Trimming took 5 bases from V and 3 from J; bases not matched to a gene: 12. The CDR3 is CSASQGALNFYEQYF. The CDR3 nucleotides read TGCAGTGCTTCCCAGGGGGCGCTTAACTTCTACGAGCAGTACTTC.

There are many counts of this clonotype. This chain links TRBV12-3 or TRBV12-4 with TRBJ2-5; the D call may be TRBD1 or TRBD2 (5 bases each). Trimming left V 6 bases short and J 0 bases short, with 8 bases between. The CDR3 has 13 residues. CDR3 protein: CASRGVYQETQYF. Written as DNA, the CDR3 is TGTGCCAGCAGGGGGGTGTACCAAGAGACCCAGTACTTC.